Below, one TCR beta chain is given with its context. Its antigen is still unknown. The record has no base qualities; no much larger clone is one base away. The data belong to a study of shared clonotypes between healthy human individuals (TCRdb year 2020). General notes on the study: A couple of women and three men aged 18 to 49 years were included in the cohort. The study deeply sequenced blood TCR repertoires of about five healthy adults to estimate repertoire size and the extent of clonotype sharing between individuals. Between about 0.85 and 8.9 billion PBMCs per donor were obtained by leukapheresis. Libraries were prepared and TCR repertoires were sequenced by different laboratories using diverse techniques, in order to increase sequencing depth and limit assay-specific biases. For each donor, three plates each were used for CD4 naive and CD4 memory, two plates were used for CD8 naive, and one plate was used for CD8 memory.

Using the deep immunoSEQ assay, TCR CDR3 regions were amplified from genomic DNA by multiplex PCR. Extracted genomic DNA from each cell subset was distributed evenly across all wells of several immunoSEQ 96-well plates, and each plate was treated as a replicate. Each replicate PCR for sorted subsets received about 220 ng genomic DNA, equal to about 30,000 T cell genomes. Purified libraries were quantified with a Qubit 3.0 fluorometer, sized on a Bioanalyzer 2100, and re-quantified with the KAPA Library Quantification kit. Each immunoSEQ 96-well plate was sequenced on its own single-read 150-cycle Illumina NextSeq 550 flow cell. The paper's processing steps were these. Because only junctional sequences without quality scores were contained in the immunoSEQ output, filtering matching that applied to full-length reads could not be performed. Sequences were annotated with PyIR, a Python wrapper for IgBLAST v1.9, using IMGT germline references to assign V/J genes and CDR3. Reads were filtered out if the reads had weak V/J assignments (E-value above 1e-6), no CDR3, stop codons, out-of-frame junctions, or ambiguous translated residues. V3J clonotypes were defined as sequences sharing the same inferred V gene, J gene, and CDR3 amino acid sequence. Percentage overlap between repertoires was calculated by dividing the number of shared unique clonotypes by the size of the smaller repertoire. Repertoire richness was assessed with RTK rarefaction, the Chao1 estimator, and Recon v2.1 estimates of unobserved clonotypes. Generation probabilities were computed with OLGA for all TCRbeta clonotypes obtained by the gDNA method from a few donors. TCRdb limited this immuneACCESS table to in-frame rearrangements with V and J called. A share of clones is missing; checked studies link under half to unresolved V genes, and the rest is unexplained. V and J calls and clone size are those listed in that table; D and trimming were worked out from the DNA. This sample comprises under 750,000 clones, 55% to 80% of them detected only once. The leading ten clones occupy around 1.7% of the sample.

General study outcomes and caveats: Clonotypes shared by all four sorted-subset donors showed higher generation probabilities than non-shared clonotypes. Rarefaction of sorted-subset datasets indicated incomplete sequencing despite the large sequencing depth. Sampling was limited to blood, and TCR repertoires in tissue likely differ from TCR repertoires in blood. Pairwise subsampling led to the expectation that sequencing depth would affect the degree of clonotype sharing among donors. Because the study included a small number of donors, the genetic and exposure-history diversity represented was limited. Naive subsets generally had larger estimated clonotype richness than memory subsets. Approximately 5% of naive CD4, 3.5% of naive CD8, 2% to 2.5% of memory CD4, and approximately 0.39% of memory CD8 clonotypes were shared across several donors.

The germline V gene yields MNHEY for CDR1 and SVGAGI for CDR2. The CDR3, cysteine through phenylalanine, is 15 amino acids long. Only CDR3 DNA is held: 45 bases, read in frame from base 1. V ends up 5 bases short and J 4 bases short, with an unmatched junction base count of 4. Healthy HIV-negative adults with no recently reported acute infections or vaccinations were included as donors. Only Caucasian adults living in Nashville, Tennessee, USA were represented among the donors. CD4+ T cells were enriched by magnetic negative selection; naive cells were then positively selected on CD45RA, and the negative fraction formed the memory subset. Blood was collected by leukapheresis, and PBMCs were isolated by Ficoll-Histopaque density gradient centrifugation and then cryopreserved in liquid nitrogen vapor phase. Analytical flow cytometry was used to check the purity and quantity of every magnetically sorted T cell population. Each sorted fraction had its genomic DNA isolated and then quantified by UV absorbance on a Nanodrop 2000c.

Recombination connected TRBV6-5 to TRBJ2-7; TRBD2 agrees with 14 junctional bases. Material: memory CD4+ T cells sorted from blood. Read against the paper, the sample's cell subset or site label means: CD45RA-negative fraction. The receptor was isolated from a woman in her twenties or thirties in good health. In nucleotides, the sequence is TGTGCCAGCAGTAAGACTAGCGGGAGGGGGTACGAGCAGTACTTC. This sequence encodes CASSKTSGRGYEQYF.